The entry below gives a single T cell receptor (beta chain) sequence along with its context. The source of the sample is a study of control samples from healthy donors and cancer patients. The CDR3 is 14 residues long. The germline CDR1 and CDR2 sequences are SNHLY and FYNNEI. The ends were cut back, 4 bases at V and 6 bases at J, with 12 bases in the middle. Using immunoSEQ multiplex PCR, the repertoire was profiled, and TCRdb retains in-frame clones only, with some absent. Of about 75,000 clones in the sample, around 95% are singletons; the top ten hold roughly 6.2%. The chain recombines TRBV2 with TRBJ2-2; D uncertain. This clonotype originated in a woman aged 40 to 50 in good health. The sequenced material came from blood. The CDR3 bases are TGTGCCAGCAGTGCCACACGGAGCTCCGGGGAGCTGTTTTTT. Its translation is CASSATRSSGELFF.